This TCR beta chain emerged from a study of blood T cell repertoires in COVID-19. Study-level information: The study drew acute and convalescent COVID-19 samples from the United States, Italy and Spain.

TCRdb keeps only in-frame clones here, not all; method: immunoSEQ multiplex PCR. The sample has 110,000 to 150,000 clones; around 85% are singletons. A few counts support this clone. The CDR3 extends over 16 amino acids. The ends were cut back, 1 base at V and 3 bases at J, with 13 bases in the middle. Germline V CDR1 and CDR2: SNHLY, FYNNEI. The chain is built from TRBV2 and TRBJ1-5; tentative D call: TRBD1 (6 bases). The source of this sequence is a man aged 45-65 years with acute or convalescent COVID-19. The sequencing sample was made of peripheral blood. The chain's CDR3 is CASSEVRGGNNQPQHF. CDR3 DNA sequence: TGTGCCAGCAGTGAAGTAAGGGGGGGGAACAATCAGCCCCAGCATTTT.